The sequence of this TCR beta chain was determined in a study of T cells after yellow fever vaccination. Study background: Low-cell-number fractions were prepared with SMART-Seq v4 Ultra Low Input.

As for this clonotype: The antigen remains unidentified.

Findings of the study overall: The booster saw the reappearance of most primary-vaccination clones (roughly 97% CD4, about 90% CD8).

There are 15 residues in the CDR3. V was clipped by 4 bases and J by 4 bases; unmatched bases: 6. The germline V gene encodes CDR1 SGDLS and CDR2 YYNGEE. 5'RACE template switching added a universal primer site and UMIs to TCR cDNA. MiXCR, run by TCRdb on the 5' RACE reads, gives a single entry per CDR3 protein. This sample has about 580,000 distinct CDR3 sequences, with roughly 17% found just once. This receptor was identified in a young man who received the YFV17D yellow fever vaccine. This specimen was PBMCs, taken 4 to 5 days after the first yellow fever vaccination. The chain carries TRBV9 and TRBJ2-2, with 8 positions matching TRBD1. The CDR3: CASSTTGAATGELFF. For the CDR3, the DNA is TGTGCCAGCAGCACGACAGGGGCGGCCACCGGGGAGCTGTTTTTT.